This T cell receptor beta chain was sequenced for a study of OX40 agonist ivuxolimab in advanced cancers. Study conclusions and caveats: Partial responders at 0.1-3.0 mg/kg had among the lowest clonal expansion.

The CDR3 has 16 residues. The V gene lost 0 bases and the J gene lost 5 bases, with 16 bases spanning the gap. The germline V gene encodes CDR1 SGHDN and CDR2 FVKESK. About this clone itself: The antigen is undetermined.

Profiling relied on immunoSEQ multiplex PCR, and the TCRdb table lists in-frame clones only, not all of them. The sample contains just under 65,000 clones, about four fifths of which appear only once. The clonotype comes from an adult with an advanced solid tumor such as melanoma, head and neck, liver or kidney cancer. The source was CD4+ or CD8+ T cells sorted from blood, collected in a trial of the OX40 agonist ivuxolimab. The chain has TRBV14 and TRBJ1-1, with no clear D. The CDR3 DNA follows: TGTGCCAGCAGCCAAGATTTGGGTAATCGGAGAACTGAAGCTTTCTTT. Encoded protein: CASSQDLGNRRTEAFF.